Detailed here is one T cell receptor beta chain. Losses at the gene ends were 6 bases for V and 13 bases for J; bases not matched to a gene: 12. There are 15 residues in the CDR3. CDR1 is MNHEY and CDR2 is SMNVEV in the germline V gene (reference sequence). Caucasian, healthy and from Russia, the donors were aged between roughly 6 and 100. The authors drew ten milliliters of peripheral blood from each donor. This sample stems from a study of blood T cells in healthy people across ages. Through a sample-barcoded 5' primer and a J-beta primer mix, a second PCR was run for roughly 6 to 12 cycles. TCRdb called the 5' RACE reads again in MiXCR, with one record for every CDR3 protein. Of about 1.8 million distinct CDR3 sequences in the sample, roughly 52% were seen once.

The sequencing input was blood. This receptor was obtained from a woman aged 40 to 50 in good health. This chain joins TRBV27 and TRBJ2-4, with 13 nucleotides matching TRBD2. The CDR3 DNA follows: TGTGCCAGCAGACCCACTAGCGGGGGGGCTAGGGAGCAGTACTTC. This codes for CASRPTSGGAREQYF.